This passage covers 19 T cell receptor beta chains from one sample sequenced in a study of beta chain features in type 1 diabetes. Every bit of the isolated RNA underwent reverse transcription, so sequencing read expressed TCRB transcripts. Sequenced by immunoSEQ multiplex PCR; TCRdb stores in-frame clones only, minus some. The data hold around 260,000 clones, with 20% observed a single time. These receptors' targets are unknown. Study results and limitations: A moderate, significant TCRB CDR3 shortening appeared in type 1 diabetes across four CD4+ subsets.

Material for sequencing was naive CD4+ T cells from blood. Receptors originate from a woman aged 40-49 years with type 1 diabetes.

This clone appeared a few times. The rearrangement uses TRBV14 and TRBJ2-1, with D possibly being TRBD2 (5 bases). CDR3 length: 13 amino acids. V lost 4 bases and J lost 8, with 12 bases in between. Germline V CDR1 and CDR2: SGHDN, FVKESK. The CDR3 sequence is CASSPLEGDEQFF. CDR3 nucleotides: TGTGCCAGCAGCCCCCTAGAGGGTGATGAGCAGTTCTTC.

This chain connects TRBV25-1 to TRBJ2-7; 9 bases are shared with TRBD1. V dropped 6 bases and J dropped 1; count of bases not matched to a gene: 4. The CDR3 extends over 14 amino acids. The germline CDR1 and CDR2 sequences are MGHDK and SYGVNS. This chain's CDR3 is CASRPTGGSYEQYF. Here the CDR3 DNA reads TGTGCCAGCAGACCGACAGGGGGATCCTACGAGCAGTACTTC.

The chain carries TRBV7-3 and TRBJ2-3; possibly TRBD2 for D (5 bases). V lost 2 bases to trimming and J lost 6 bases, with 12 bases between them. The CDR3 is 14 amino acids. CDR1 SGHTA and CDR2 FQGTGA come from the germline V gene. The DNA for the CDR3 is TGTGCCAGCAGCTTAGCGGGCCCGCGGGATACGCAGTATTTT. Encoded protein: CASSLAGPRDTQYF.

CDR3 DNA sequence: TGTGCCAGCAGCTTAGCTCCCCCAGGGGTGGGGAATCAGCCCCAGCATTTT. Translated: CASSLAPPGVGNQPQHF. The gene calls are TRBV7-2 and TRBJ1-5; D is possibly TRBD1 (6 bases). The CDR3 is made up of 17 amino acids. Germline assignment: CDR1 SGHTA and CDR2 FQGNSA. V lost 0 bases and J 4 bases, leaving 16 bases between the germline ends.

The chain couples TRBV28 to TRBJ2-7; weak D call: TRBD1 (7 bases). Trimming left V 5 bases short and J 5 bases short, with 10 bases between. There are 12 residues in the CDR3. Germline CDR1 is MDHEN and CDR2 is SYDVKM. This CDR3 is CASSPRGDEQYF. The CDR3 bases are TGTGCCAGCAGTCCCAGGGGGGACGAGCAGTACTTC.

This clone has more than one count but fewer than ten. This chain joins TRBV4-2 and TRBJ2-2; no clear D gene. The CDR3 has 13 amino acids. Germline V CDR1 and CDR2: LGHNA, YNFKEQ. Trimming left V 0 bases short and J 13 bases short, with 12 bases between. The CDR3 region has the DNA TGTGCCAGCAGCCAAGAAATGCCCCCCAGGCTGTTTTTT. It encodes CASSQEMPPRLFF.

Remarks on this clone: One junction end disagrees with the germline gene, perhaps due to a read error. J is TRBJ1-5 and V is TRBV19, with a possible D match to TRBD1 (6 bases). This CDR3 comprises 15 residues. Germline V gene lookup returns CDR1 LNHDA and CDR2 SQIVND (reference sequence). CDR3 DNA sequence: TGTGCCAGTATCGATGCTTCGGGGGGCAAGCAGCCCCAGCATTTT. This encodes CASIDASGGKQPQHF. Using reference TRBV19 and TRBJ1-5 for the parts outside the CDR3, the full variable domain is DGGITQSPKYLFRKEGQNVTLSCEQNLNHDAMYWYRQDPGQGLRLIYYSQIVNDFQKGDIAEGYSVSREKKESFPLTVTSAQKNPTAFYLCASIDASGGKQPQHFGDGTRLSIL.

This clone was seen a handful of times. The rearrangement links TRBV30 to TRBJ1-1; D uncertain. Germline CDR1 GTSNPN, CDR2 SVGIG (reference sequence). V was pared by 1 base and J by 5 bases, with 8 bases between. The CDR3 spans 12 residues. CDR3 in DNA: TGTGCCTGGAGTGGCAGCAGGACTGAAGCTTTCTTT. Translation gives CAWSGSRTEAFF.

The V call is TRBV25-1, the J call TRBJ2-7, with TRBD1 matching 10 bases. The germline V gene encodes CDR1 MGHDK and CDR2 SYGVNS. V shed 7 bases, J shed 4 bases, and the junction held 4 bases outside the gene matches. This CDR3 comprises 13 residues. CDR3 sequence (DNA): TGTGCCAGCATTCGGACAGGGGGATACGAGCAGTACTTC. Protein: CASIRTGGYEQYF.

In its sample, this clone was seen a few times. V and J are TRBV27 and TRBJ2-7; 10 bases match TRBD1. This CDR3 is built from 13 residues. Germline values: CDR1 MNHEY, CDR2 SMNVEV (reference sequence). Trimming at V came to 6 bases and at J to 4 bases, leaving 3 bases not matched to a gene. The DNA of the CDR3 is TGTGCCAGCAGCTGGGACAGGGGTTACGAGCAGTACTTC. This encodes CASSWDRGYEQYF.

This clone was seen more than once but under ten times. V and J are TRBV10-3 and TRBJ2-5, with 7 bases identical to TRBD1. J gave up 5 bases and V 8 bases, and 11 bases lay outside the gene matches. The CDR3 has 14 residues. CDR1 is ENHRY, CDR2 SYGVKD, per germline. In DNA, the CDR3 is TGTGCCATCTCTCGACGGGGCAGGGGGGAGACCCAGTACTTC. It encodes CAISRRGRGETQYF.

This clone turned up a few times. The chain employs TRBV15 and TRBJ1-1; 7 nucleotides match TRBD1. V shed 5 bases, J shed 5 bases, and the junction held 11 bases outside the gene matches. CDR3 size: 15 residues. Germline CDR1 reads LNHNV; CDR2 reads YYDKDF (reference sequence). The CDR3 DNA sequence: TGTGCCACCAGCCCTATACCGACAGGGACGACTGAAGCTTTCTTT. Encoded protein: CATSPIPTGTTEAFF.

This chain joins TRBV9 and TRBJ2-1, with 8 bases lining up with TRBD1. Germline assignment: CDR1 SGDLS and CDR2 YYNGEE. V lost 4 bases and J lost 7; bases outside the gene matches: 7. CDR3 length: 14 amino acids. The chain's CDR3 is CASSRGQGTNEQFF. CDR3 in DNA: TGTGCCAGCAGCCGCGGACAGGGTACGAATGAGCAGTTCTTC.

In this sample, this clone turned up a few times. The CDR3 region is CSVASRFTDTQYF. The CDR3, as DNA: TGCAGCGTTGCTAGCCGATTCACAGATACGCAGTATTTT. The chain couples TRBV29-1 to TRBJ2-3; D is perhaps TRBD2 (5 bases). CDR3 size: 13 residues. V lost 4 bases and J lost 2, with 10 bases in between. CDR1 is SQVTM, CDR2 ANQGSEA, per germline.

Turning to this clone: Other nucleotide sequences in the sample specify the same CDR3. This chain joins TRBV30 and TRBJ2-5, with 9 positions matching TRBD2. The length of the CDR3 is 12 residues. The V gene's germline CDR1 is GTSNPN and CDR2 SVGIG (reference sequence). In DNA, the CDR3 is TGTGGAGTCGGCGGGAGGGTTGGCACCCAGTACTTC. This gives the protein CGVGGRVGTQYF.

This clone occurred a few times. The sample contains more than one DNA sequence encoding this CDR3. V usage is TRBV5-4 and J usage is TRBJ1-2, with TRBD1 matching 7 bases. V gave up 4 bases and J gave up 5 bases; unmatched junction bases: 5. The CDR3 covers 13 residues. Germline CDR1 SGHNT, CDR2 YYREEE (reference sequence). This CDR3 is CASSRDRNYGYTF. In DNA, the CDR3 is TGTGCCAGCAGCCGGGACAGAAATTATGGCTACACCTTC.

The chain employs TRBV29-1 and TRBJ2-7; 8 bases map to TRBD1. The ends lost 6 bases at V and 2 bases at J; junction bases unmatched: 9. Germline-derived CDR1 and CDR2 are SQVTM and ANQGSEA. This CDR3 is 14 amino acids long. Written as DNA, the CDR3 is TGCAGCGTCTCTCAGGGGGCCTTCCCCTACGAGCAGTACTTC. Translation: CSVSQGAFPYEQYF.

This clone showed up just a few times. The chain is built from TRBV19 and TRBJ1-5; no clear D. Germline lookup yields CDR1 LNHDA and CDR2 SQIVND (reference sequence). The ends were cut back, 6 bases at V and 7 bases at J, with 10 bases in the middle. The CDR3 is 12 residues long. The DNA for the CDR3 is TGTGCCAGTAGCCCCCCGAGGCAGCCCCAGCATTTT. This gives the protein CASSPPRQPQHF.

This clone was seen more than once but under ten times. Here the CDR3 reads CASGAPYGYTF. The CDR3 bases are TGTGCCAGCGGGGCTCCTTATGGCTACACCTTC. This rearrangement joins TRBV28 to TRBJ1-2; tentatively, D is TRBD1 (5 bases). The CDR3 consists of 11 residues. Germline V gene lookup returns CDR1 MDHEN and CDR2 SYDVKM. V was cut by 8 bases and J by 5 bases, with 9 bases left in between.